The clone carrying this TCR beta chain came up a few times. Germline CDR1 SGDLS, CDR2 YYNGEE. The CDR3 length is 12 residues. Trimming stripped 1 base from V and 6 bases from J, with 5 bases between. The data stem from a study of blood T cells in healthy people across ages. A second roughly 6 to 11 cycle PCR used barcoded and J-beta primers. TCRdb re-called the 5' RACE reads through MiXCR, storing one row per CDR3 protein. The sample has fewer than 700,000 distinct CDR3 sequences; about 43% are singletons. The chain uses TRBV9 and TRBJ2-1, with D uncertain. Sequenced: blood. The receptor was isolated from an elderly man in good health. The CDR3 spells CASSVQSNEQFF. Here the CDR3 DNA reads TGTGCCAGCAGCGTACAAAGCAATGAGCAGTTCTTC.